A few counts support the clone carrying this T cell receptor (beta chain). Antigen: not known. This entry is derived from a study of blood T cells in healthy people across ages. The study's findings and limits: With age, beta diversity per million T cells declined roughly linearly, significantly by around 43.

A second about 7 to 11 cycle PCR used barcoded and J-beta primers. TCRdb passed the 5' RACE reads through MiXCR, listing each CDR3 protein once. Among around 1,800,000 distinct CDR3 sequences, approximately 39% were seen once, and the ten largest hold more than 20%. This CDR3 contains 15 residues. V lost 1 base and J 9 bases, leaving 13 bases between the germline ends. The receptor comes from a human donor in good health. V gene TRBV12-3 or TRBV12-4 combines with J gene TRBJ1-6; weak D call: TRBD1 (6 bases). Sample: blood. The CDR3 DNA reads as TGTGCCAGCAGTTTAGGGGGGGGGCTGGGTTCACCCCTCCACTTT. Protein sequence: CASSLGGGLGSPLHF.